This T cell receptor beta chain was captured in a study of blood T cell repertoires in COVID-19. Looking at the study overall: Sites across the United States, Italy and Spain contributed samples from acute and convalescent COVID-19. PBMCs, B-cell-depleted T cells, or T cells were the source of the cDNA or gDNA that made up the material.

Germline V gene data show CDR1 as MNHNS and CDR2 as SASEGT. After removal of 0 bases from V and 4 bases from J, the junction contained 3 bases not matched to a gene. There are 16 residues in the CDR3. Original data processing: Researchers report that nucleated cell counts were estimated from reference gene primer amplification. Only in-frame clones appear in the TCRdb table, and some are missing; sequencing was by immunoSEQ multiplex PCR. V and J calls and clone size are those listed in that table; D and trimming were worked out from the DNA. The sample contains tens of thousands of clones, approximately 84% of which appear only once. The sample holds one count of this clone.

The sample taken for sequencing was peripheral blood. The J gene is TRBJ2-3, the V gene TRBV6-1; 11 nucleotides agree with TRBD2. The receptor was isolated from a human donor in a cohort sampled during active COVID-19. CDR3: CASSEAVSGRADTQYF. The CDR3 DNA is TGTGCCAGCAGTGAAGCGGTTAGCGGGAGGGCAGATACGCAGTATTTT.